The 32 T cell receptor beta chains below all came from one sample that was sequenced in a study of CXCR4 blockade with PD-1 therapy in pancreatic cancer. The protocol was immunoSEQ multiplex PCR, while the TCRdb copy is restricted to in-frame clones and leaves out a portion. This sample carries 4,700 or so clones, around three fifths of them seen once, and the ten largest clones take 6.6%. Sequencing was carried out using tumor tissue. The receptors come from a human donor with pancreatic ductal adenocarcinoma.

The chain couples TRBV11-3 to TRBJ1-1; no firm D call. Trimming pared 1 base from V and 4 bases from J, leaving 13 bases between. CDR1 is SGHNT and CDR2 is YENEEA in the germline V gene. CDR3 length: 15 amino acids. The CDR3 loop is CASSLVIRLGTEAFF. The CDR3 bases are TGTGCCAGCAGCTTAGTTATTAGGTTGGGCACTGAAGCTTTCTTT. Using reference TRBV11-3 and TRBJ1-1 for the parts outside the CDR3, the full variable domain is EAGVVQSPRYKIIEKKQPVAFWCNPISGHNTLYWYLQNLGQGPELLIRYENEEAVDDSQLPKDRFSAERLKGVDSTLKIQPAELGDSAVYLCASSLVIRLGTEAFFGQGTRLTVV.

This clone was observed a handful of times. J is TRBJ2-1 and V is TRBV11-3, with 9 bases identical to TRBD1. This CDR3 contains 16 residues. V gave up 5 bases and J gave up 3 bases; unmatched junction bases: 8. Germline V gene data show CDR1 as SGHNT and CDR2 as YENEEA. CDR3 sequence (DNA): TGTGCCAGCAGCCCTAGGACAGGGGATTACTACAATGAGCAGTTCTTC. Its translation: CASSPRTGDYYNEQFF.

V gene TRBV28 combines with J gene TRBJ1-2, with D tentatively TRBD1 (6 bases). CDR3 size: 12 residues. Trimming shortened V by 6 bases and J by 7 bases, and 12 bases separated the two germline ends. Germline CDR1 reads MDHEN; CDR2 reads SYDVKM. This chain's CDR3 is CASRTGSGGYTF. In DNA form, the CDR3 reads TGTGCCAGCAGAACAGGGAGTGGTGGCTACACCTTC.

The chain recombines TRBV15 with TRBJ2-2; D call uncertain. V lost 3 bases, J lost 2 bases, and 7 bases lay in between. The CDR3 runs to 14 residues. Per the germline V gene, CDR1 is LNHNV and CDR2 is YYDKDF (reference sequence). The DNA for the CDR3 is TGTGCCACCAGCAGGGTGCGTAACACCGGGGAGCTGTTTTTT. It specifies CATSRVRNTGELFF.

This clone showed up just a few times. This rearrangement joins TRBV2 to TRBJ1-4; D gene ambiguous. The CDR3 has 14 amino acids. Germline CDR1 reads SNHLY; CDR2 reads FYNNEI. The V and J ends lost 4 bases and 0 bases respectively, with 6 bases between them. This chain's CDR3 is CASSGRATNEKLFF. The CDR3 DNA is TGTGCCAGCAGTGGCCGTGCAACTAATGAAAAACTGTTTTTT.

The chain carries TRBV28 and TRBJ2-2; tentative D call: TRBD2 (5 bases). Trimming pared 5 bases from V and 7 bases from J, leaving 8 bases between. The V gene's germline CDR1 is MDHEN and CDR2 SYDVKM. The CDR3 length is 12 residues. The CDR3 region is CASSEGHGELFF. DNA for the CDR3: TGTGCCAGCAGTGAGGGTCACGGGGAGCTGTTTTTT.

This clone has a handful of counts. V and J are TRBV11-3 and TRBJ2-3; D gene uncertain. Germline CDR1 SGHNT, CDR2 YENEEA. V gave up 5 bases and J gave up 0 bases, with 12 bases separating them. This CDR3 is 15 amino acids long. The CDR3 DNA is TGTGCCAGCAGCCCACCAATCCCTAGCACAGATACGCAGTATTTT. Residues: CASSPPIPSTDTQYF.

In its sample, this clone was seen once. The chain recombines TRBV19 with TRBJ2-7; D possibly corresponds to TRBD2 (5 bases). The germline V gene has CDR1 LNHDA and CDR2 SQIVND (reference sequence). The CDR3 sequence is 13 residues long. V was cut by 3 bases and J by 3 bases, with 9 bases left in between. In DNA form, the CDR3 reads TGTGCCAGTAGTATCGGGGTAGGCTACGAGCAGTACTTC. This encodes CASSIGVGYEQYF.

The V gene is TRBV25-1, the J gene TRBJ2-2; D is possibly TRBD1 (7 bases). The length of the CDR3 is 16 residues. Trimming took 8 bases from V and 5 from J, leaving 21 bases between them. Germline loops: CDR1 MGHDK, CDR2 SYGVNS. The CDR3 sequence: CASARGAQGQTGELFF. CDR3 DNA: TGTGCCAGCGCCAGGGGGGCGCAGGGACAAACCGGGGAGCTGTTTTTT.

This chain connects TRBV6-8 to TRBJ2-1, with TRBD1 matching 9 bases. Trimming took 11 bases from V and 8 from J; bases not matched to a gene: 7. CDR1 is MNHGY, CDR2 SAAAGT, per germline. This CDR3 comprises 12 residues. The CDR3 spells CAYGTGNYEQFF. CDR3 DNA: TGTGCCTACGGGACAGGGAATTATGAGCAGTTCTTC.

The V gene is TRBV28, the J gene TRBJ1-3; a weak D match, TRBD1 (5 bases). V lost 2 bases and J 3 bases, leaving 14 bases between the germline ends. The CDR3 is 16 amino acids. The germline CDR1 and CDR2 sequences are MDHEN and SYDVKM. The chain's CDR3 is CASSLTKGAGGNTIYF. In DNA, the CDR3 is TGTGCCAGCAGTTTAACGAAAGGGGCCGGTGGAAACACCATATATTTT.

V gene TRBV9 combines with J gene TRBJ1-1, with D perhaps TRBD1 (5 bases). The CDR3 is made up of 13 amino acids. Germline CDR1 is SGDLS and CDR2 is YYNGEE. With 5 bases removed from V and 2 bases from J, the gap between germline ends came to 10 bases. CDR3 DNA sequence: TGTGCCAGCAGGCGGCAGGGAAACACTGAAGCTTTCTTT. Protein: CASRRQGNTEAFF.

The chain is built from TRBV15 and TRBJ1-6; D may be TRBD1 (5 bases). Germline V gives CDR1 LNHNV, CDR2 YYDKDF (reference sequence). The CDR3 extends over 16 amino acids. V lost 0 bases to trimming and J lost 13 bases, with 19 bases between them. The CDR3 is CATSRDTGRASGPLHF. In DNA form, the CDR3 reads TGTGCCACCAGCAGAGATACGGGCAGAGCTTCAGGGCCCCTCCACTTT.

The rearrangement uses TRBV28 and TRBJ2-1; weak D call: TRBD2 (6 bases). V dropped 5 bases and J dropped 2 bases, with 10 bases sitting between them. The CDR3 has 14 residues. Germline-derived CDR1 and CDR2 are MDHEN and SYDVKM. This CDR3 is CASSRLGPYNEQFF. CDR3 DNA sequence: TGTGCCAGCAGTCGACTAGGGCCCTACAATGAGCAGTTCTTC.

The genes are TRBV9 and TRBJ2-7, with D uncertain. Germline assignment: CDR1 SGDLS and CDR2 YYNGEE. The CDR3 spans 12 residues. Trimming took off 6 bases at V and 6 bases at J, with 13 bases between the two ends. Here the CDR3 reads CASMTGVAEQYF. The CDR3 region has the DNA TGTGCCAGCATGACTGGCGTGGCCGAGCAGTACTTC.

The rearrangement links TRBV30 to TRBJ1-1; perhaps TRBD1 as D (6 bases). The CDR3 loop spans 12 amino acids. The germline V gene encodes CDR1 GTSNPN and CDR2 SVGIG (reference sequence). Trimming took 2 bases from V and 8 from J, leaving 12 bases between them. DNA of the CDR3: TGTGCCTGGAGTTTAACAGGGATGGAAGCTTTCTTT. This codes for CAWSLTGMEAFF.

The chain recombines TRBV11-3 with TRBJ1-3; D unclear. CDR1 is SGHNT and CDR2 is YENEEA in the germline V gene. V was pared by 1 base and J by 0 bases, with 7 bases between. The CDR3 sequence is 15 residues long. The CDR3 DNA follows: TGTGCCAGCAGCTTAGGAGTCCGCTCTGGAAACACCATATATTTT. Its translation is CASSLGVRSGNTIYF.

The chain links TRBV18 to TRBJ1-5; 7 bases agree with TRBD1. The germline gives CDR1 KGHSH, CDR2 LQKENI. This CDR3 is built from 14 residues. The V gene end was trimmed by 6 bases and the J gene end by 3 bases; junction bases not matched to a gene: 5. CDR3 loop: CASSKGQYNQPQHF. The CDR3 DNA reads TGTGCCAGCTCCAAGGGACAGTACAATCAGCCCCAGCATTTT.

This chain connects TRBV28 to TRBJ1-4; D gene ambiguous. Germline V gene lookup returns CDR1 MDHEN and CDR2 SYDVKM. The CDR3 loop spans 12 amino acids. Trimming took off 5 bases at V and 14 bases at J, with 15 bases between the two ends. The CDR3 sequence: CASSTPGLRLFF. CDR3 nucleotides: TGTGCCAGCAGTACTCCGGGTTTGAGGCTGTTTTTT.

The rearrangement links TRBV29-1 to TRBJ2-5; TRBD2 might be the D (6 bases). Germline CDR1 is SQVTM and CDR2 is ANQGSEA. Trimming removed 0 bases from V and 4 bases from J, with 12 bases in between. CDR3 length equals 14 residues. The CDR3 sequence: CSVEDPGVRETQYF. The CDR3 nucleotides read TGCAGCGTTGAAGATCCGGGGGTTCGAGAGACCCAGTACTTC.

The chain employs TRBV5-1 and TRBJ2-7, with TRBD2 matching over 11 bases. Losses at the gene ends were 6 bases for V and 3 bases for J; bases not matched to a gene: 5. The CDR3 contains 14 residues. Germline-derived CDR1 and CDR2 are SGHRS and YFSETQ. The CDR3 protein is CASTPLAGGYEQYF. The CDR3 region has the DNA TGCGCCAGCACTCCCCTAGCGGGGGGCTACGAGCAGTACTTC.

This clone ranks as medium-sized. The chain recombines TRBV6-8 with TRBJ1-1; possibly TRBD1 for D (5 bases). The germline V gene encodes CDR1 MNHGY and CDR2 SAAAGT. CDR3 length equals 15 residues. Trimming shortened V by 7 bases and J by 1 base, and 16 bases separated the two germline ends. The CDR3 region has the DNA TGTGCCAGCAAGGGGCTATGGAGACAGAACACTGAAGCTTTCTTT. As protein: CASKGLWRQNTEAFF.

The chain couples TRBV29-1 to TRBJ2-1, with TRBD2 identical over 12 bases. The trim removed 6 bases at V and 7 bases at J, leaving 7 bases unmatched. This CDR3 has 14 residues. CDR1 and CDR2 (germline): SQVTM, ANQGSEA. The CDR3 DNA reads as TGCAGCGTCGCTCTAGCGGGAGGGGCTAATGAGCAGTTCTTC. It encodes CSVALAGGANEQFF.

In this sample, this clone turned up a few times. The chain employs TRBV19 and TRBJ2-1; 9 positions match TRBD2. The CDR3 has 16 amino acids. CDR1 LNHDA and CDR2 SQIVND come from the germline V gene (reference sequence). V was pared by 4 bases and J by 8 bases, with 12 bases of the junction left unmatched. CDR3 amino acids: CASSSRGGGASDEQFF. CDR3 coding DNA: TGTGCCAGTAGTAGCCGTGGCGGGGGGGCTTCTGATGAGCAGTTCTTC.

The chain carries TRBV18 and TRBJ2-7, with D perhaps matching TRBD2 (5 bases). V shed 3 bases and J shed 2 bases, with 14 bases lying between them. Germline CDR1 reads KGHSH; CDR2 reads LQKENI. CDR3 length: 15 amino acids. CDR3 in amino acids: CASSPRLTGTYEQYF. DNA for the CDR3: TGTGCCAGCTCACCTCGATTGACGGGGACCTACGAGCAGTACTTC.

The CDR3 nucleotides are TGTGCCAGCAGAGCCATACATGAAAAACTGTTTTTT. This sequence encodes CASRAIHEKLFF. This sequence joins TRBV6-8 and TRBJ1-4; D call uncertain. The CDR3 is 12 residues long. Looked up from germline, CDR1 is MNHGY and CDR2 is SAAAGT. V dropped 6 bases and J dropped 6 bases, with 8 bases sitting between them.

The chain uses TRBV6-8 and TRBJ2-2; D is unclear. V was clipped by 1 base and J by 8 bases, with 5 bases between them. From germline, CDR1 is MNHGY and CDR2 SAAAGT. The CDR3 is 12 amino acids. The CDR3 DNA follows: TGTGCCAGCAGTTACTGGAGTGGGGAGCTGTTTTTT. Residues: CASSYWSGELFF.

By proportion, this clone is medium-sized. CDR3 nucleotide sequence: TGTGCCAGCAGCGTGGACGGCAATCAGCCCCAGCATTTT. It is translated as CASSVDGNQPQHF. This chain links TRBV9 with TRBJ1-5; D gene uncertain. This CDR3 comprises 13 residues. Germline V gene data show CDR1 as SGDLS and CDR2 as YYNGEE. Deletions cut 2 bases from V and 2 bases from J, with 5 bases between.

By share, this clone ranks as large. V usage is TRBV4-1 and J usage is TRBJ1-5; 12 bases map to TRBD1. The V gene end was trimmed by 0 bases and the J gene end by 7 bases; junction bases not matched to a gene: 10. The CDR3 contains 18 residues. Germline assignment: CDR1 MGHRA and CDR2 YSYEKL. CDR3 sequence: CASSQDRVGTGGDQPQHF. The CDR3 nucleotides are TGCGCCAGCAGCCAAGATAGGGTGGGGACAGGGGGCGACCAGCCCCAGCATTTT.

The rearrangement uses TRBV28 and TRBJ1-1, with TRBD1 identical over 7 bases. Trimming removed 10 bases from V and 0 bases from J; junction bases left unmatched: 5. The V gene's germline CDR1 is MDHEN and CDR2 SYDVKM. The CDR3 has 13 amino acids. DNA of the CDR3: TGTGCCAACAGACAGGGCGTGAACACTGAAGCTTTCTTT. This codes for CANRQGVNTEAFF.

V gene TRBV29-1 combines with J gene TRBJ2-2, with a possible D match to TRBD1 (6 bases). Germline V lookup: CDR1 SQVTM, CDR2 ANQGSEA. Trimming stripped 6 bases from V and 0 bases from J, with 8 bases between. This CDR3 has 13 amino acids. CDR3 amino acids: CSVRDTNTGELFF. In nucleotides, the CDR3 is TGCAGCGTCCGGGACACGAACACCGGGGAGCTGTTTTTT.

The chain carries TRBV30 and TRBJ2-2, with TRBD1 identical over 7 bases. The germline CDR1 and CDR2 sequences are GTSNPN and SVGIG (reference sequence). V was clipped by 0 bases and J by 0 bases; unmatched bases: 4. The CDR3 loop spans 16 amino acids. In nucleotides, the CDR3 is TGTGCCTGGAGTGTCCGAGGGGGCCCGAACACCGGGGAGCTGTTTTTT. Translating it yields CAWSVRGGPNTGELFF.